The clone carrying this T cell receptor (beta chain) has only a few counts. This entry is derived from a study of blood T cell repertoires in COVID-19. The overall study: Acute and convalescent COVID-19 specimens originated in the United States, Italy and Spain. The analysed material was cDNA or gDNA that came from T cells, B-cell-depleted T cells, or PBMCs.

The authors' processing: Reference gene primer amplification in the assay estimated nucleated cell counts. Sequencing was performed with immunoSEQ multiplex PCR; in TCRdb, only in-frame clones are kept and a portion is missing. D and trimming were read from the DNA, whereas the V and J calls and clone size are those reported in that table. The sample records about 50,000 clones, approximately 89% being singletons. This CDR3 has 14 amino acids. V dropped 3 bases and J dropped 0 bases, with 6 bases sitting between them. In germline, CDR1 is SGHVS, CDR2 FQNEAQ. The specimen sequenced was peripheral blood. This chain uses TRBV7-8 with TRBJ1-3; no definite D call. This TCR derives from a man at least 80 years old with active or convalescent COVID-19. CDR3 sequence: CASSFTSSGNTIYF. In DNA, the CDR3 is TGTGCCAGCAGCTTCACTAGCTCTGGAAACACCATATATTTT.